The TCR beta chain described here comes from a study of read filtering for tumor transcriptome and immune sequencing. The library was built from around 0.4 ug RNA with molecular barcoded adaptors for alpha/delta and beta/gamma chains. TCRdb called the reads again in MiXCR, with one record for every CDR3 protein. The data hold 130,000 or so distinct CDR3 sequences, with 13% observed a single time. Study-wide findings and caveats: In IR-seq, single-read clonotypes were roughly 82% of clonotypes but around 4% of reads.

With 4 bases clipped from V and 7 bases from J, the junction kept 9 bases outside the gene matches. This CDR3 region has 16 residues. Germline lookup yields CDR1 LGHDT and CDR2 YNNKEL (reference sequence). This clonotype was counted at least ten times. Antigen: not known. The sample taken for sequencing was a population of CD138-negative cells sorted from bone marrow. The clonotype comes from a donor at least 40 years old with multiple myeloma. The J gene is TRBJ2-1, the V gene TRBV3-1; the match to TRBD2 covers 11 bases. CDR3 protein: CASSPGSSGRSNEQFF. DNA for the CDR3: TGTGCCAGCAGCCCGGGTTCTAGCGGGAGGTCTAATGAGCAGTTCTTC.